These T cell receptor beta chains were read from a single sample in a study of identical twins. TCRdb passed the 5' RACE reads through MiXCR, listing each CDR3 protein once. The sample includes approximately 590,000 distinct CDR3 sequences, approximately 10% of them seen just once. These data also featured in a second study, about yellow fever vaccine responses in identical twins.

The specimen was PBMCs. Receptors originate from a woman between 18 and 29 years old in good health. Both conserved end residues are part of each CDR3.

j_call | v_call | cdr3_aa
TRBJ2-7 | TRBV12-3/TRBV12-4 | CASSPYSPGTSGGSYEQYF
TRBJ2-1 | TRBV4-1 | CASSQDSGAGGLIFGEQFF
TRBJ2-5 | TRBV29-1 | CSVDTASGDQETQYF
TRBJ2-5 | TRBV6-1 | CASRTGLPETQYF
TRBJ2-1 | TRBV28 | CASNIILSGGPTF
TRBJ1-2 | TRBV29-1 | CSVEYRDSGYTF
TRBJ2-5 | TRBV29-1 | CSVEIAGDYQETQYF
TRBJ2-3 | TRBV11-3 | CASSPGGGPTDTQYF
TRBJ2-1 | TRBV20-1 | CSANHGTSGSHEQFF
TRBJ2-3 | TRBV20-1 | CSADLADPTDTQYF
TRBJ2-5 | TRBV20-1 | CSATLTGQETQYF
TRBJ2-6 | TRBV5-1 | CASSLEVPGTSGANVLTF
TRBJ2-3 | TRBV12-3/TRBV12-4 | CASSSNGLAGDTDTQYF
TRBJ2-4 | TRBV28 | CASSLGDKAKNIQYF
TRBJ2-1 | TRBV7-2 | CASSRSSYNEQFF
TRBJ2-4 | TRBV18 | CASSPEGQFKNIQYF
TRBJ1-2 | TRBV7-2 | CASSSGQGQYGYTF
TRBJ2-7 | TRBV4-1 | CASSKRQGDYEQYF
TRBJ2-5 | TRBV5-1 | CASSLGGIETQYF
TRBJ1-5 | TRBV28 | CASSLYQDGQPQHF
TRBJ2-7 | TRBV5-6 | CASSVRDRVYEQYF
TRBJ2-6 | TRBV11-1 | CASSPRLAVVSGANVLTF
TRBJ2-1 | TRBV18 | CASSPGDRRYNEQFF
TRBJ1-3 | TRBV5-1 | CASSLPDTGNTIYF
TRBJ1-3 | TRBV6-5 | CASSWGQGGNTIYF
TRBJ2-2 | TRBV6-1 | CASKRGSRQLTGELFF
TRBJ2-5 | TRBV25-1 | CASSEFRQGETQYF
TRBJ2-1 | TRBV4-1 | CASSQAVGYNEQFF
TRBJ2-5 | TRBV5-1 | CASSGLAGVSETQYF
TRBJ2-3 | TRBV18 | CASSRTSGLSTDTQYF
TRBJ1-2 | TRBV20-1 | CSARDHILGGSNYGYTF
TRBJ2-1 | TRBV29-1 | CSARTSGKGNEQFF
TRBJ2-1 | TRBV20-1 | CSARDLIPGDEQFF
TRBJ1-4 | TRBV5-1 | CASSVPGDHEKLFF
TRBJ2-1 | TRBV6-1 | CASSRRDRGRIRNEQFF